This TCR beta chain was profiled in a study of cytomegalovirus exposure and HLA in healthy donors. Deletions cut 0 bases from V and 8 bases from J, with 18 bases between. Germline CDR1 is SGHRS and CDR2 is YFSETQ. The CDR3 totals 16 residues. The PCR was carried out with 60 Vbeta primers and 13 Jbeta primers. The repertoire was sequenced with immunoSEQ multiplex PCR; TCRdb's copy has only in-frame clones and lacks some. The sample shows 100,000 to 140,000 clones, roughly 73% of them seen only once. V usage is TRBV5-1 and J usage is TRBJ2-1; a possible D gene is TRBD1 (5 bases). The sample taken for sequencing was PBMCs. The clonotype originates from a young man in good health and CMV-seronegative. The CDR3 coding sequence is TGCGCCAGCAGCTTGGCCCAGGGAAGCTTTATCCATGAGCAGTTCTTC. It codes for CASSLAQGSFIHEQFF.